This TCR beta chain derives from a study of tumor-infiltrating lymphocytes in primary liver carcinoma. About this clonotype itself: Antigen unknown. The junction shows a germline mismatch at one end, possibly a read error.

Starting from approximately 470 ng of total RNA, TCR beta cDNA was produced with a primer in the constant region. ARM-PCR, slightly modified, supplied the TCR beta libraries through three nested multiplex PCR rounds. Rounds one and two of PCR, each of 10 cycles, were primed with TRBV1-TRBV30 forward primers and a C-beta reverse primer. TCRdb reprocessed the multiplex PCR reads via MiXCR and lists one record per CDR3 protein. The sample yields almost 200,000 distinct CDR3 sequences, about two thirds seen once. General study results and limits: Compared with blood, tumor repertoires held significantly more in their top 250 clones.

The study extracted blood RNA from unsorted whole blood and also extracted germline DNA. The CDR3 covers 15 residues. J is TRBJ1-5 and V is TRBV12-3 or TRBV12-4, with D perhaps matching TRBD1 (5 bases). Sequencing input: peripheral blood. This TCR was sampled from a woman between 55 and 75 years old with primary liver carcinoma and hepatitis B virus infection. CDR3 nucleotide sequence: TGCGCCAGCATGCGGGGCACCGCAATAAATCAGCCCCAGCATTTT. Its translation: CASMRGTAINQPQHF.